Each of the 27 T cell receptor beta chains below was sequenced from the same sample in a study of CD8 T cells in ankylosing spondylitis. TCRdb independently ran MiXCR on the 5' RACE reads; one entry per CDR3 protein. Seen here are about 140,000 distinct CDR3 sequences, about an eighth observed once, and the top ten hold 4.1%. The specimen was blood, either unsorted or a sorted T cell fraction (not recorded which). The receptors were gathered from a female donor with ankylosing spondylitis or in good health (not recorded which).

At least ten counts were recorded for this clonotype. The chain couples TRBV5-1 to TRBJ1-4; tentatively, D is TRBD1 (6 bases). This CDR3 region has 15 residues. The V end was cut by 1 base, the J end by 6 bases, with 13 bases between. Germline CDR1 SGHRS, CDR2 YFSETQ. Here the CDR3 DNA reads TGCGCCAGCAGCTTGTTGGAGGGGGGCGATGAAAAACTGTTTTTT. It codes for CASSLLEGGDEKLFF.

This clonotype was detected ten times or more. This chain links TRBV11-2 with TRBJ2-7, with 8 positions matching TRBD2. Germline CDR1 SGHAT, CDR2 FQNNGV. The CDR3 length is 18 residues. Trimming removed 5 bases from V and 7 bases from J; junction bases left unmatched: 22. CDR3 in amino acids: CASSLISLRLSGGIEQYF. The CDR3 DNA sequence: TGTGCCAGCAGCCTTATATCCCTGCGGCTATCGGGGGGGATTGAGCAGTACTTC.

This clonotype was found many times. The chain couples TRBV5-1 to TRBJ2-2; the D is unclear. The CDR3 extends over 14 amino acids. In germline, CDR1 is SGHRS, CDR2 YFSETQ. Trimming shortened V by 2 bases and J by 7 bases, and 12 bases separated the two germline ends. Here the CDR3 reads CASSFADNFGELFF. The CDR3 coding sequence is TGCGCCAGCAGCTTTGCAGATAACTTCGGGGAGCTGTTTTTT.

This clonotype was counted many times. V is TRBV7-3 and J is TRBJ2-6, with 10 bases matching TRBD1. The V and J ends lost 5 bases and 0 bases, in that order; junction bases with no gene match: 16. Germline loops: CDR1 SGHTA, CDR2 FQGTGA. The CDR3 has 21 residues. The CDR3 sequence is CASSGWGQGPSTLSGANVLTF. The CDR3 coding sequence is TGTGCCAGCAGCGGTTGGGGACAGGGGCCCTCCACTCTCTCTGGGGCCAACGTCCTGACTTTC.

This clonotype was picked up many times. The chain joins TRBV7-2 to TRBJ1-6; a weak D match, TRBD1 (5 bases). Germline lookup yields CDR1 SGHTA and CDR2 FQGNSA. CDR3 length equals 15 residues. The V and J ends lost 5 bases and 12 bases respectively, with 20 bases between them. This CDR3 is CASSPGPRSYEPLHF. The CDR3 DNA reads as TGTGCCAGCAGCCCGGGACCCAGGAGTTATGAACCCCTCCACTTT.

This clonotype was detected ten times or more. The chain has TRBV7-9 and TRBJ2-2, with D perhaps TRBD2 (5 bases). The CDR3 runs to 16 residues. Germline lookup yields CDR1 SEHNR and CDR2 FQNEAQ (reference sequence). V was cut by 4 bases and J by 2 bases, with 14 bases left in between. Here the CDR3 reads CASSSQLEANTGELFF. The DNA for the CDR3 is TGTGCCAGCAGCTCCCAGTTGGAGGCTAACACCGGGGAGCTGTTTTTT.

This clonotype was recorded at least ten times. The V and J genes are TRBV7-2 and TRBJ1-2, with a possible D match to TRBD1 (6 bases). The CDR3 has 13 residues. Trimming took 6 bases from V and 2 from J, leaving 10 bases between them. Germline V gene sequence: CDR1 SGHTA, CDR2 FQGNSA. CDR3 coding DNA: TGTGCCAGCAGTTGGGACACCAACTATGGCTACACCTTC. It encodes CASSWDTNYGYTF.

This clonotype was seen more than once but under ten times. The chain links TRBV5-4 to TRBJ2-2; D is unresolved. CDR1 and CDR2 (germline): SGHNT, YYREEE (reference sequence). The CDR3 is 14 amino acids. Between the trimmed V and J ends, which lost 0 bases and 6 bases, there was a span of 9 bases. CDR3 in amino acids: CASSLGTGPGELFF. The CDR3 DNA sequence: TGTGCCAGCAGCTTGGGGACCGGTCCCGGGGAGCTGTTTTTT.

This clonotype was seen more than once but under ten times. This chain links TRBV7-3 with TRBJ2-1; D gene uncertain. This CDR3 region has 16 residues. Trimming removed 3 bases from V and 5 bases from J, with 17 bases in between. Germline CDR1 and CDR2: SGHTA and FQGTGA. The CDR3 here is CASSLGLSWEDNEQFF. As DNA, the CDR3 is TGTGCCAGCAGCTTGGGCTTGTCATGGGAAGACAATGAGCAGTTCTTC.

Many counts were recorded for this clonotype. This rearrangement joins TRBV5-6 to TRBJ2-5; 7 positions agree with TRBD2. In germline, CDR1 is SGHDT, CDR2 YYEEEE. The J segment lost 1 base and the V segment lost 0 bases, leaving 6 bases of the junction unmatched. This CDR3 comprises 16 residues. The CDR3 region is CASSLVVAGFQETQYF. Written as DNA, the CDR3 is TGTGCCAGCAGCTTGGTAGTAGCGGGTTTCCAAGAGACCCAGTACTTC.

A few counts support this clonotype. CDR3 residues: CASSVEVSGNEQYF. CDR3 bases: TGTGCCAGCAGCGTAGAAGTGAGTGGGAACGAGCAGTACTTC. V and J are TRBV9 and TRBJ2-7; no clear D. CDR1 is SGDLS, CDR2 YYNGEE, per germline. This CDR3 is 14 amino acids long. Trimming left V 0 bases short and J 5 bases short, with 12 bases between.

Regarding this clonotype: A much larger clone differs by one base, so this may be a read error. The chain is built from TRBV18 and TRBJ2-7, with unresolved D. Per the germline V gene, CDR1 is KGHSH and CDR2 is LQKENI. The length of the CDR3 is 13 residues. The CDR3 DNA follows: TGTGCCAGCTCACCTCGGGTCGGCTACGAGCCGTACTTC. It translates to CASSPRVGYEPYF.

A note on this clonotype: One end of the junction is discordant with germline, which a read error may explain. The rearrangement links TRBV7-2 to TRBJ1-1; D gene ambiguous. The V gene's germline CDR1 is SGHTA and CDR2 FQGNSA. The CDR3 has 13 amino acids. The CDR3 coding sequence is TGTGCCGGCAGCTCCGATGAGTGGGGTGAAGCTTTCTTT. Residues: CAGSSDEWGEAFF.

In its sample, this clonotype was seen many times. The V and J genes are TRBV5-1 and TRBJ2-1; 7 nucleotides agree with TRBD1. The germline CDR1 and CDR2 sequences are SGHRS and YFSETQ. J gave up 2 bases and V 0 bases, and 8 bases lay outside the gene matches. This CDR3 is built from 17 residues. Here the CDR3 reads CASSLDRDSSTYNEQFF. Written as DNA, the CDR3 is TGCGCCAGCAGCTTGGATCGGGACAGTTCAACCTACAATGAGCAGTTCTTC.

This chain links TRBV23-1 with TRBJ2-3, with D uncertain. TRBV23-1 is flagged as an ORF with uncertain function. V was clipped by 6 bases and J by 4 bases, with 14 bases between them. This CDR3 is built from 14 residues. CDR3 loop: CASRIRSVADTQYF. As DNA, the CDR3 is TGCGCCAGCAGGATTAGAAGTGTGGCAGATACGCAGTATTTT.

This clonotype was observed many times. This rearrangement joins TRBV12-3 or TRBV12-4 to TRBJ1-2; D remains unclear. V was shortened by 8 bases and J by 3 bases, with 13 bases between the two germline ends. The CDR3 loop spans 13 amino acids. The CDR3 spells CASVDPAHYGYTF. DNA for the CDR3: TGTGCCAGCGTAGATCCAGCCCACTATGGCTACACCTTC.

This clonotype occurred many times. The V call is TRBV29-1, the J call TRBJ2-5; 9 bases align to TRBD1. The CDR3 runs to 13 residues. V gave up 6 bases and J gave up 2 bases; unmatched junction bases: 4. The V gene's germline CDR1 is SQVTM and CDR2 ANQGSEA. The CDR3: CSVRDRAQETQYF. The DNA for the CDR3 is TGCAGCGTCCGGGACAGGGCGCAAGAGACCCAGTACTTC.

This clonotype was observed a few times. This chain joins TRBV10-3 and TRBJ2-5; TRBD2 agrees at 7 bases. Germline V CDR1 and CDR2: ENHRY, SYGVKD. The CDR3 contains 18 residues. V shed 5 bases, J shed 5 bases, and the junction held 20 bases outside the gene matches. The CDR3 protein is CAISRRQTRETSLETQYF. The CDR3 DNA reads as TGTGCCATCAGTCGACGGCAGACGCGGGAGACCTCCTTGGAGACCCAGTACTTC.

This clonotype was observed at least ten times. The chain joins TRBV5-1 to TRBJ2-1; the match to TRBD2 covers 9 bases. Trimming cost V 0 bases and J 7 bases; bases outside gene matches: 8. Germline CDR1 reads SGHRS; CDR2 reads YFSETQ. This CDR3 has 16 residues. This chain's CDR3 is CASSLVPSGTRNEQFF. CDR3 in DNA: TGCGCCAGCAGCTTGGTCCCTAGCGGGACGAGGAATGAGCAGTTCTTC.

The chain links TRBV20-1 to TRBJ1-2, with D perhaps TRBD1 (5 bases). The CDR3 covers 16 residues. Germline CDR1 reads DFQATT; CDR2 reads SNEGSKA (reference sequence). As DNA, the CDR3 is TGCAGCTTTTGGGGCCGGGTTAGGGGCCCTAACTATGGCTACACCTTC. Translation: CSFWGRVRGPNYGYTF.

A remark on this clonotype: This could be a read error, since a much larger clone is one nucleotide away. For the CDR3, the DNA is TGTGCCAGCAGCTCATCCTCAGGGACCTATGGCGACACCTTC. Residues: CASSSSSGTYGDTF. The genes are TRBV7-9 and TRBJ1-2; D is perhaps TRBD1 (5 bases). Germline lookup yields CDR1 SEHNR and CDR2 FQNEAQ (reference sequence). This CDR3 contains 14 residues.

There are many counts of this clonotype. CDR3 coding DNA: TGTGCCAGCAGACCCAGCGCTGGGACAGATACGCAGTATTTT. Its translation: CASRPSAGTDTQYF. The rearrangement uses TRBV6-1 and TRBJ2-3; D is unresolved. This CDR3 has 14 amino acids. V lost 6 bases to trimming and J lost 3 bases, with 13 bases between them. Germline V gene lookup returns CDR1 MNHNS and CDR2 SASEGT.

This clonotype was recorded at least ten times. The V and J genes are TRBV5-5 and TRBJ2-7, with D possibly TRBD1 on 6 matching bases. CDR1 is SGHKS, CDR2 YYEKEE, per germline (reference sequence). The CDR3 contains 15 residues. The V gene lost 4 bases and the J gene lost 3 bases, with 17 bases spanning the gap. Here the CDR3 DNA reads TGTGCCAGCAGCCAAGACTTACAGGGATACTACGAGCAGTACTTC. It encodes CASSQDLQGYYEQYF. Complete variable domain (other parts from reference TRBV5-5 and TRBJ2-7): DAGVTQSPTHLIKTRGQQVTLRCSPISGHKSVSWYQQVLGQGPQFIFQYYEKEERGRGNFPDRFSARQFPNYSSELNVNALLLGDSALYLCASSQDLQGYYEQYFGPGTRLTVT.

A remark on this clonotype: Just one base apart from a much larger clone, this may be a read error. The genes are TRBV11-3 and TRBJ1-1, with D perhaps TRBD1 (6 bases). CDR3 size: 14 residues. CDR1 is SGHNT and CDR2 is YENEEA in the germline V gene. Trimming took off 5 bases at V and 3 bases at J, with 13 bases between the two ends. CDR3 residues: CASSHRVGDTEAFF. In nucleotides, the CDR3 is TGTGCCAGCAGCCACAGGGTAGGAGACACTGAAGCTTTCTTT.

This clonotype was counted between two and nine times. The chain uses TRBV7-2 and TRBJ1-1; the D is unclear. Per the germline V gene, CDR1 is SGHTA and CDR2 is FQGNSA. The CDR3 runs to 13 residues. Trimming shortened V by 4 bases and J by 1 base, and 7 bases separated the two germline ends. As DNA, the CDR3 is TGTGCCAGCAGCTGGCGGGGGAACACTGAAGCTTTCTTT. As protein: CASSWRGNTEAFF.

This clonotype was recorded at least ten times. This chain links TRBV10-3 with TRBJ2-7, with 10 positions matching TRBD2. The ends lost 6 bases at V and 1 base at J; junction bases unmatched: 12. The CDR3 loop spans 17 amino acids. Germline CDR1 and CDR2: ENHRY and SYGVKD. In DNA, the CDR3 is TGTGCCATCAGCGACCCCGATCTAGCGGGAGAGTCCTACGAGCAGTACTTC. Protein product: CAISDPDLAGESYEQYF.

This clonotype was observed at least ten times. The rearrangement uses TRBV5-1 and TRBJ2-3; 7 bases line up with TRBD2. CDR1 SGHRS and CDR2 YFSETQ come from the germline V gene. V gave up 2 bases and J gave up 3 bases; unmatched junction bases: 3. CDR3 length: 14 residues. CDR3 DNA sequence: TGCGCCAGCAGCTTTAGCGGGTTTACAGATACGCAGTATTTT. Its protein is CASSFSGFTDTQYF.